The sequence of this T cell receptor beta chain was determined in a study of blood T cell repertoires in COVID-19. Sequencing used immunoSEQ multiplex PCR; TCRdb keeps in-frame clones, though not all of them. The sample records 180,000 or so clones, approximately 80% being singletons. This CDR3 region has 13 residues. V shed 5 bases and J 6 bases; nucleotides not matched to a gene: 3. The clonotype was recovered from a woman aged 55 to 70 who had recovered from COVID-19. Sequencing was performed on PBMCs or T cells enriched from blood (not recorded which). The chain is built from TRBV12-3 or TRBV12-4 and TRBJ1-5, with 8 bases identical to TRBD1. The CDR3 region is CASSGQGTQPQHF. CDR3 nucleotide sequence: TGTGCCAGCAGTGGACAGGGTACTCAGCCCCAGCATTTT.